The 4 T cell receptor beta chains in this list originate from one sample, sequenced in a study of human CD4 T cells and Enterobacteriaceae. Memory CD4+ T cells were sorted as all CD4+ cells except CD45RA+CCR7+CD95- naive cells, over 95% pure. Sequenced by immunoSEQ multiplex PCR; TCRdb stores in-frame clones only, minus some. Counted here are 25,000 to 35,000 clones, roughly 80% occurring once; the ten biggest clones make up around 0.88%. What was sequenced was memory CD4+ T cells from blood. All receptors come from a human donor in good health.

The V call is TRBV5-1, the J call TRBJ2-3; 9 bases align to TRBD2. The J segment lost 0 bases and the V segment lost 7 bases, leaving 6 bases of the junction unmatched. The CDR3 loop spans 15 amino acids. CDR1 is SGHRS, CDR2 YFSETQ, per germline. CDR3 protein: CASGQSGGSTDTQYF. In DNA form, the CDR3 reads TGCGCCAGCGGTCAAAGCGGGGGGAGCACAGATACGCAGTATTTT.

The gene calls are TRBV5-1 and TRBJ2-5; TRBD1 matches at 11 bases. CDR1 and CDR2 (germline): SGHRS, YFSETQ. This CDR3 region has 17 residues. V shed 0 bases, J shed 2 bases, and the junction held 6 bases outside the gene matches. The CDR3 bases are TGCGCCAGCAGCTTGGCAGTCCGGGACAGGGGGCAAGAGACCCAGTACTTC. Translating gives CASSLAVRDRGQETQYF.

This chain links TRBV6-5 with TRBJ2-3; D is tentatively TRBD1 or TRBD2 (6 bases each). The CDR3 loop spans 15 amino acids. Germline values: CDR1 MNHEY, CDR2 SVGAGI. The ends were cut back, 4 bases at V and 6 bases at J, with 17 bases in the middle. The CDR3 sequence is CASSSPGRGGDTQYF. In DNA form, the CDR3 reads TGTGCCAGCAGTTCACCGGGACGAGGGGGGGATACGCAGTATTTT.

This chain links TRBV7-2 with TRBJ2-1; maybe TRBD1 (5 bases). The CDR3 length is 14 residues. Trimming stripped 1 base from V and 8 bases from J, with 12 bases between. The germline V gene encodes CDR1 SGHTA and CDR2 FQGNSA. CDR3 region: CASSLVRAGDEQFF. The DNA for the CDR3 is TGTGCCAGCAGCTTAGTCAGGGCTGGGGATGAGCAGTTCTTC.